One and the same sample provided the 10 T cell receptor beta chains below, sequenced in a study of cytomegalovirus exposure and HLA in healthy donors (dated by TCRdb to about 2017). The library was made by the immunoSEQ multiplex PCR assay. For the multiplex PCR, a mixture combining 60 forward primers for TCR Vbeta segments and 13 reverse primers for TCR Jbeta segments was used. Entries here come from immuneACCESS through TCRdb and include only in-frame sequences with V and J called. Some clones fail to appear in such tables; in the studies checked, an unresolved V gene covers under half of the shortfall, and the cause of the remainder is unknown. This sample holds 110,000 to 150,000 clones; around a tenth were observed only once. 1.8% of the sample goes to the ten largest clones. Sequencing input: PBMCs. The receptors come from a male donor in good health and CMV-seronegative.

This chain links TRBV11-2 with TRBJ2-2; tentatively, D is TRBD1 (5 bases). CDR3 length: 16 residues. Germline-derived CDR1 and CDR2 are SGHAT and FQNNGV. V was clipped by 6 bases and J by 4 bases, with 18 bases between them. CDR3 amino acids: CASSPFVGASTGELFF. CDR3 bases: TGTGCCAGCAGTCCCTTTGTAGGGGCCAGCACCGGGGAGCTGTTTTTT.

This clone showed up just a few times. The V gene is TRBV4-1, the J gene TRBJ2-3; TRBD1 might be the D (6 bases). CDR3 length: 13 residues. CDR1 MGHRA and CDR2 YSYEKL come from the germline V gene. V was shortened by 2 bases and J by 6 bases, with 9 bases between the two germline ends. The CDR3 region is CASSQRTVDTQYF. The CDR3 DNA reads TGCGCCAGCAGCCAAAGGACAGTGGATACGCAGTATTTT.

The chain has TRBV10-3 and TRBJ2-2; 7 nucleotides agree with TRBD1. V gave up 3 bases and J gave up 2 bases; unmatched junction bases: 6. This CDR3 comprises 16 residues. In germline, CDR1 is ENHRY, CDR2 SYGVKD. CDR3 region: CAISDPGTANTGELFF. The CDR3 bases are TGTGCCATCAGTGATCCCGGGACAGCCAACACCGGGGAGCTGTTTTTT.

The chain uses TRBV27 and TRBJ2-1; possibly TRBD1 for D (6 bases). Per the germline V gene, CDR1 is MNHEY and CDR2 is SMNVEV (reference sequence). This CDR3 has 20 amino acids. V was trimmed by 2 bases and J by 5 bases, leaving 28 bases between them. The CDR3 region has the DNA TGTGCCAGCAGTTTACAACGCCCCCCCAACCGGGACAAGGAGAACAATGAGCAGTTCTTC. Translating gives CASSLQRPPNRDKENNEQFF.

The rearrangement joins TRBV28 to TRBJ1-1, with a possible D match to TRBD1 (6 bases). The CDR3 loop spans 16 amino acids. CDR1 is MDHEN and CDR2 is SYDVKM in the germline V gene. The V gene lost 3 bases and the J gene lost 4 bases, with 18 bases spanning the gap. The CDR3 loop reads CASSFPRDRLITEAFF. In nucleotides, the CDR3 is TGTGCCAGCAGTTTCCCTCGTGACAGGCTAATCACTGAAGCTTTCTTT.

J is TRBJ1-5 and V is TRBV2; D perhaps matches TRBD1 (5 bases). The V end was cut by 5 bases, the J end by 0 bases, with 11 bases between. CDR1 and CDR2 (germline): SNHLY, FYNNEI. The CDR3 has 15 amino acids. The CDR3 region has the DNA TGTGCCAGCAGTAGACAGAAAAATAGCAATCAGCCCCAGCATTTT. This gives the protein CASSRQKNSNQPQHF.

This sequence joins TRBV19 and TRBJ1-5; D remains unclear. Germline-derived CDR1 and CDR2 are LNHDA and SQIVND (reference sequence). The V gene lost 5 bases and the J gene lost 0 bases, with 14 bases spanning the gap. The CDR3 has 16 residues. The DNA for the CDR3 is TGTGCCAGTAGTTATGATTCGTACAATAGCAATCAGCCCCAGCATTTT. Amino acid sequence: CASSYDSYNSNQPQHF.

This clone was counted only a few times. This chain uses TRBV7-2 with TRBJ2-5; 14 bases align to TRBD2. The CDR3 is made up of 16 amino acids. V lost 2 bases and J lost 7; bases outside the gene matches: 6. CDR1 is SGHTA, CDR2 FQGNSA, per germline. The CDR3 nucleotides read TGTGCCAGCAGCTTAAAAGGGACTAGCGGGGGAGGGACCCAGTACTTC. This encodes CASSLKGTSGGGTQYF.

CDR3 protein: CATSSRRLAENIQYF. The CDR3 DNA sequence: TGTGCCACCAGCTCCAGACGACTAGCGGAAAACATTCAGTACTTC. The chain is built from TRBV15 and TRBJ2-4; 9 positions agree with TRBD2. CDR1 and CDR2 (germline): LNHNV, YYDKDF (reference sequence). Germline trimming cut 5 bases from V and 5 bases from J; bases unmatched to any gene: 7. This CDR3 is 15 amino acids long.

This clone was seen only a few times. The chain links TRBV4-3 to TRBJ2-6; possibly TRBD2 for D (6 bases). The CDR3 is made up of 20 amino acids. Germline loops: CDR1 LGHNA, CDR2 YSLEER. With 3 bases removed from V and 3 bases from J, the gap between germline ends came to 24 bases. The CDR3 sequence is CASSQAAGTPSRFGANVLTF. DNA for the CDR3: TGCGCCAGCAGCCAGGCAGCCGGGACTCCCTCGCGGTTTGGGGCCAACGTCCTGACTTTC.